The present T cell receptor (beta chain) was sequenced within a study of Graves' ophthalmopathy and Graves' hyperthyroidism. Overall study findings and caveats: A 13-signature model separated ophthalmopathy from stable hyperthyroidism, reaching about 91% sensitivity and approximately 81% specificity cross-validated.

The CDR3 consists of 16 residues. The germline gives CDR1 SGHNT, CDR2 YYREEE (reference sequence). V dropped 2 bases and J dropped 4 bases, with 15 bases sitting between them. About this clonotype: What it binds is not known.

RNA transcripts were the source from which TCR beta CDR3 regions were amplified. HTBI-primed first-round RT-PCR preceded second-round multiplex PCR. TCRdb reprocessed the multiplex PCR reads via MiXCR and lists one record per CDR3 protein. The table includes fewer than 650,000 distinct CDR3 sequences, 22% detected once. Ophthalmopathy not arising within 18 months of follow-up defined hyperthyroidism as stable. Uncontrolled infections, pregnancy, lactation or other autoimmune diseases led to patient exclusion. This chain joins TRBV5-4 and TRBJ2-2; maybe TRBD2 (6 bases). This TCR derives from a young woman with stable Graves' hyperthyroidism. Some clones in this sample may be carry-over from other donors' samples. Material for sequencing was peripheral blood. The CDR3 sequence is CASSFGRLVSTGELFF. As DNA, the CDR3 is TGTGCCAGCAGCTTTGGGAGACTAGTTTCCACCGGGGAGCTGTTTTTT.